This T cell receptor beta chain was retrieved from a study of OX40 agonist ivuxolimab in advanced cancers. Study-wide results and limits: Among expanded peripheral T cells, antigen specificity went undetermined. Low clonal expansion, among the lowest seen, marked partial responders at 0.1-3.0 mg/kg.

Worth noting for this clone: Its specificity is not known.

V was clipped by 6 bases and J by 1 base; unmatched bases: 2. The CDR3 runs to 15 residues. Per germline, CDR1 MDHEN and CDR2 SYDVKM. Data came from immunoSEQ multiplex PCR; TCRdb stores just in-frame clones and leaves some out. The sample lists tens of thousands of clones, 87% occurring once. This TCR was recovered from an adult with an advanced solid tumor such as melanoma, head and neck, liver or kidney cancer. The chain combines TRBV28 with TRBJ2-6; TRBD1 matches at 8 bases. The specimen was CD4+ or CD8+ T cells sorted from blood, collected in a trial of the OX40 agonist ivuxolimab. CDR3 DNA sequence: TGTGCCAGCAGAACAGGGGGATCTGGGGCCAACGTCCTGACTTTC. Translating it yields CASRTGGSGANVLTF.